The 22 T cell receptor beta chains given below trace back to one sample, sequenced in a study of T cell responses to AZD1222 COVID-19 vaccine. Measured with immunoSEQ multiplex PCR; TCRdb has only the in-frame clones, and not every one. Counted here are some 58,000 clones, roughly 88% occurring once; the ten biggest clones make up about 15%. The material sequenced was peripheral blood, taken on day 0 of AZD1222 vaccination. The source of these receptors is an adult in good health.

The CDR3 DNA is TGTGCCAGCAGCGTAGCAAGCATTGCCTACGAGCAGTACTTC. The encoded protein is CASSVASIAYEQYF. V gene TRBV9 combines with J gene TRBJ2-7; D is uncertain. Germline V CDR1 and CDR2: SGDLS, YYNGEE. This CDR3 comprises 14 residues. Deletions cut 0 bases from V and 2 bases from J, with 9 bases between.

This chain connects TRBV5-8 to TRBJ2-3; possible D gene TRBD1, 5 bases. This CDR3 has 14 amino acids. Trimming shortened V by 1 base and J by 3 bases, and 9 bases separated the two germline ends. Per the germline V gene, CDR1 is SGHTS and CDR2 is YDEGEE. The CDR3 coding sequence is TGTGCCAGCAGCTTGCTAAGGGGTACAGATACGCAGTATTTT. This codes for CASSLLRGTDTQYF.

The chain combines TRBV4-1 with TRBJ2-1, with D possibly matching TRBD1 (7 bases). This CDR3 is built from 14 residues. Trimming cost V 7 bases and J 6 bases, with 16 bases left between them. Germline V gives CDR1 MGHRA, CDR2 YSYEKL. CDR3 DNA: TGCGCCAGCACACCAGGGGGGAGTGGCAATGAGCAGTTCTTC. Its translation: CASTPGGSGNEQFF.

The chain's CDR3 is CASSSPFSGQVGQANYGYTF. For the CDR3, the DNA is TGTGCCAGCAGCTCCCCCTTTTCAGGACAGGTTGGACAGGCTAACTATGGCTACACCTTC. This chain joins TRBV5-4 and TRBJ1-2; 7 bases are a match to TRBD1. The ends lost 3 bases at V and 0 bases at J; junction bases unmatched: 20. The CDR3 totals 20 residues. Germline V gives CDR1 SGHNT, CDR2 YYREEE (reference sequence).

This chain links TRBV27 with TRBJ1-5, with D perhaps TRBD1 (6 bases). CDR1 is MNHEY, CDR2 SMNVEV, per germline (reference sequence). Between the trimmed V and J ends, which lost 5 bases and 9 bases, there was a span of 14 bases. The CDR3 is 13 residues long. The CDR3 here is CASSETGTGPQHF. The DNA of the CDR3 is TGTGCCAGCAGTGAAACAGGGACGGGGCCCCAGCATTTT.

The V and J genes are TRBV6-5 and TRBJ2-2, with a weak D call TRBD2 (5 bases). Trimming removed 8 bases from V and 9 bases from J, with 16 bases in between. CDR3 length equals 13 residues. Germline CDR1 reads MNHEY; CDR2 reads SVGAGI. The CDR3 sequence is CASYLPSSRELFF. CDR3 bases: TGTGCCAGCTATCTACCTAGCAGCAGGGAGCTGTTTTTT.

J is TRBJ2-4 and V is TRBV2; 12 bases are shared with TRBD2. The CDR3 has 16 amino acids. Germline CDR1 and CDR2: SNHLY and FYNNEI. Germline trimming cut 4 bases from V and 0 bases from J; bases unmatched to any gene: 1. CDR3 DNA: TGTGCCAGCAGTGGACTAGCGGGGGTAGCCAAAAACATTCAGTACTTC. Amino acids: CASSGLAGVAKNIQYF.

The rearrangement links TRBV29-1 to TRBJ1-1, with D perhaps matching TRBD1 (5 bases). Germline V gene sequence: CDR1 SQVTM, CDR2 ANQGSEA. CDR3 length equals 14 residues. With 7 bases removed from V and 0 bases from J, the gap between germline ends came to 15 bases. The chain's CDR3 is CSAQRGGMNTEAFF. DNA for the CDR3: TGCAGCGCCCAACGGGGGGGGATGAACACTGAAGCTTTCTTT.

This clone was detected a few times. The chain employs TRBV7-2 and TRBJ1-1; TRBD1 aligns across 7 bases. Germline trimming cut 4 bases from V and 2 bases from J; bases unmatched to any gene: 7. This CDR3 is built from 15 residues. Germline V gene data show CDR1 as SGHTA and CDR2 as FQGNSA. The CDR3 DNA follows: TGTGCCAGCAGCTCGACAGGGTATGGCAACACTGAAGCTTTCTTT. Residues: CASSSTGYGNTEAFF.

The chain combines TRBV7-3 with TRBJ2-2; D uncertain. With 3 bases removed from V and 4 bases from J, the gap between germline ends came to 12 bases. This CDR3 has 15 residues. Per the germline V gene, CDR1 is SGHTA and CDR2 is FQGTGA. The DNA for the CDR3 is TGTGCCAGCAGCTTTACAGCTCGCGGCACCGGGGAGCTGTTTTTT. Protein: CASSFTARGTGELFF.

The chain has TRBV5-1 and TRBJ2-5, with 10 bases that match TRBD2. The V segment lost 2 bases and the J segment 4 bases; nucleotides outside the gene matches: 5. The CDR3 runs to 15 residues. CDR1 is SGHRS and CDR2 is YFSETQ in the germline V gene. The CDR3 DNA reads as TGCGCCAGCAGCTTTACTAGCGGGACGGCAGAGACCCAGTACTTC. This sequence encodes CASSFTSGTAETQYF.

The chain uses TRBV18 and TRBJ2-3, with 8 bases fitting TRBD1. The germline V gene encodes CDR1 KGHSH and CDR2 LQKENI. Germline trimming cut 3 bases from V and 4 bases from J; bases unmatched to any gene: 9. This CDR3 has 16 residues. CDR3 nucleotides: TGTGCCAGCTCACCCTCAGGACAGGGTATCCCAGATACGCAGTATTTT. This encodes CASSPSGQGIPDTQYF. The whole variable domain, remainder taken from reference TRBV18 and TRBJ2-3, is NAGVMQNPRHLVRRRGQEARLRCSPMKGHSHVYWYRQLPEEGLKFMVYLQKENIIDESGMPKERFSAEFPKEGPSILRIQQVVRGDSAAYFCASSPSGQGIPDTQYFGPGTRLTVL.

This chain connects TRBV6-2 or TRBV6-3 to TRBJ2-7, with D hard to call. This CDR3 region has 13 residues. V was trimmed by 6 bases and J by 0 bases, leaving 9 bases between them. Germline lookup yields CDR1 MNHEY and CDR2 SVGEGT. Here the CDR3 reads CASSPGYSYEQYF. The CDR3 nucleotides read TGTGCCAGCAGCCCCGGCTACTCCTACGAGCAGTACTTC.

The chain employs TRBV5-1 and TRBJ2-5; 14 bases agree with TRBD2. Trimming removed 3 bases from V and 2 bases from J; junction bases left unmatched: 6. This CDR3 has 17 amino acids. In germline, CDR1 is SGHRS, CDR2 YFSETQ. DNA of the CDR3: TGCGCCAGCAGCTCCGGACTAGCGGGAGGAGGGCAAGAGACCCAGTACTTC. Protein: CASSSGLAGGGQETQYF.

The chain links TRBV6-5 to TRBJ2-1; no definite D call. The CDR3 runs to 13 residues. Trimming took off 6 bases at V and 3 bases at J, with 9 bases between the two ends. CDR1 MNHEY and CDR2 SVGAGI come from the germline V gene. For the CDR3, the DNA is TGTGCCAGCAGCTCGGCTAACTACAATGAGCAGTTCTTC. Translating it yields CASSSANYNEQFF.

V and J are TRBV9 and TRBJ1-1, with TRBD1 matching over 7 bases. V lost 4 bases, J lost 3 bases, and 6 bases stayed unmatched. CDR1 and CDR2 from the germline V gene are SGDLS and YYNGEE. The CDR3 is made up of 14 amino acids. CDR3 sequence (DNA): TGTGCCAGCAGCTTGGGACAGAAGGACACTGAAGCTTTCTTT. It yields the protein CASSLGQKDTEAFF.

The genes are TRBV7-2 and TRBJ2-3; the D is unclear. V lost 11 bases and J lost 6, with 15 bases in between. Germline V gene lookup returns CDR1 SGHTA and CDR2 FQGNSA. The CDR3 loop spans 12 amino acids. This CDR3 is CASEVFSDTQYF. The CDR3 DNA follows: TGTGCCTCCGAGGTATTCTCTGATACGCAGTATTTT.

This chain links TRBV2 with TRBJ2-3, with no clear D. Trimming took 7 bases from V and 11 from J, leaving 13 bases between them. This CDR3 comprises 11 residues. Germline loops: CDR1 SNHLY, CDR2 FYNNEI. The CDR3 spells CASTGLGRQYF. DNA for the CDR3: TGTGCCAGCACCGGGCTCGGACGGCAGTATTTT.

The chain carries TRBV7-9 and TRBJ2-7; possibly TRBD1 for D (6 bases). The CDR3 totals 14 residues. Trimming stripped 1 base from V and 4 bases from J, with 11 bases between. The germline V gene encodes CDR1 SEHNR and CDR2 FQNEAQ (reference sequence). CDR3 DNA sequence: TGTGCCAGCAGCTTAGACAGGGATCGGTACGAGCAGTACTTC. Amino acid sequence: CASSLDRDRYEQYF.

This chain uses TRBV9 with TRBJ2-7; TRBD2 is a possible D gene (6 bases). CDR3 length: 16 amino acids. Trimming took 0 bases from V and 5 from J, leaving 18 bases between them. In germline, CDR1 is SGDLS, CDR2 YYNGEE. CDR3: CASSVGDSGSSHEQYF. The CDR3 bases are TGTGCCAGCAGCGTAGGTGACAGCGGGTCTTCCCACGAGCAGTACTTC.

Concerning this clone: This specimen includes other DNA sequences encoding the same CDR3. This rearrangement joins TRBV2 to TRBJ2-5, with TRBD2 identical over 11 bases. Trimming cost V 5 bases and J 2 bases; bases outside gene matches: 1. Looked up from germline, CDR1 is SNHLY and CDR2 is FYNNEI. The length of the CDR3 is 14 residues. The CDR3 loop is CASSRTSGQETQYF. CDR3 DNA: TGTGCCAGCAGTAGGACTAGCGGGCAAGAGACCCAGTACTTC.

The gene calls are TRBV9 and TRBJ1-1; 7 positions agree with TRBD1. The CDR3 is 15 residues long. Germline trimming cut 4 bases from V and 3 bases from J; bases unmatched to any gene: 9. CDR1 SGDLS and CDR2 YYNGEE come from the germline V gene. CDR3 sequence: CASSPEGGADTEAFF. The CDR3 DNA follows: TGTGCCAGCAGCCCAGAAGGGGGCGCGGACACTGAAGCTTTCTTT.